There are a few counts of the clone carrying this TCR beta chain. Its antigen remains unidentified. The sample belongs to a study of response to subunit inactivated influenza vaccine. TCRdb re-derived calls from the RT-PCR reads in MiXCR, one entry per CDR3 protein. The table records approximately 680,000 distinct CDR3 sequences, around a sixth of them present only once. Study findings and constraints: With each seasonal influenza vaccination, the authors suggested, few new T cells are recruited.

With 0 bases removed from V and 0 bases from J, the gap between germline ends came to 6 bases. CDR3 length: 15 amino acids. The germline gives CDR1 MNHEY, CDR2 SVGAGI. The receptor was isolated from a man aged 45-60 years who received an inactivated influenza vaccine. This chain links TRBV6-5 with TRBJ2-4; a possible D gene is TRBD2 (5 bases). The specimen comprised PBMCs from blood, sampled 12 days after vaccination. The DNA for the CDR3 is TGTGCCAGCAGTTACTCCGGGAAAGCCAAAAACATTCAGTACTTC. The encoded protein is CASSYSGKAKNIQYF.